The 28 T cell receptor beta chains in this list originate from one sample, sequenced in a study of human T cells and chemical hapten exposure. Time point specified: patch test 2, 6 weeks after DPC sensitization. Treatment in this sample: therapeutic diphenylcyclopropenone sensitization with weekly scalp DPC. Via MiXCR, TCRdb re-called the RACE reads, giving one row per CDR3 protein. In the table there are 100,000 or so distinct CDR3 sequences, approximately 10% of which are singletons. This specimen consisted of whole blood, obtained in connection with sensitization to the hapten diphenylcyclopropenone (DPC). The receptors were gathered from a man between 35 and 55 years old with alopecia areata. Some clones in this sample may be carry-over from other donors' samples.

This clonotype was seen repeatedly, ten times or more. This chain joins TRBV5-4 and TRBJ2-3, with D perhaps TRBD2 (6 bases). V lost 0 bases and J lost 4, with 6 bases in between. There are 13 residues in the CDR3. Per the germline V gene, CDR1 is SGHNT and CDR2 is YYREEE (reference sequence). This CDR3 reads CASSLAGADTQYF. The DNA for the CDR3 is TGTGCCAGCAGCTTGGCGGGAGCAGATACGCAGTATTTT.

This clonotype has at least ten counts. V gene TRBV11-2 combines with J gene TRBJ2-4; 7 nucleotides agree with TRBD1. The J segment lost 2 bases and the V segment lost 4 bases, leaving 5 bases of the junction unmatched. The germline V gene encodes CDR1 SGHAT and CDR2 FQNNGV. The CDR3 covers 15 residues. The DNA of the CDR3 is TGTGCCAGCAGCTCCCGGGACAGCCCCAAAAACATTCAGTACTTC. Protein product: CASSSRDSPKNIQYF.

The chain carries TRBV18 and TRBJ2-3; the D is unclear. The V and J ends lost 9 bases and 5 bases respectively, with 9 bases between them. The CDR3 has 11 amino acids. The V gene's germline CDR1 is KGHSH and CDR2 LQKENI. CDR3: CASLTGDTQYF. CDR3 coding DNA: TGTGCCAGTCTCACCGGAGATACGCAGTATTTT.

This clonotype was counted only a few times. V gene TRBV20-1 combines with J gene TRBJ1-5; the D gene is possibly TRBD1 (6 bases). The germline V gene encodes CDR1 DFQATT and CDR2 SNEGSKA (reference sequence). V lost 6 bases and J lost 0, with 21 bases in between. The CDR3 is 17 residues long. CDR3 nucleotide sequence: TGCAGTGCCCAGAAGGGGGATAGACGGGATAGCAATCAGCCCCAGCATTTT. Encoded protein: CSAQKGDRRDSNQPQHF.

Only a few counts were recorded for this clonotype. The chain combines TRBV6-2 or TRBV6-3 with TRBJ2-3; 7 bases match TRBD2. CDR3 size: 15 residues. V trimming: 5 bases; J trimming: 2 bases; junction bases outside the gene matches: 7. CDR1 is MNHEY and CDR2 is SVGEGT in the germline V gene. CDR3 sequence (DNA): TGTGCCAGCAGTGGGGGGAGGGGTTACACAGATACGCAGTATTTT. As protein: CASSGGRGYTDTQYF.

This clonotype was picked up a small number of times. The rearrangement joins TRBV12-3 or TRBV12-4 to TRBJ2-2; maybe TRBD2 (6 bases). This CDR3 has 16 amino acids. V lost 3 bases and J 4 bases, leaving 15 bases between the germline ends. In nucleotides, the CDR3 is TGTGCCAGCAGTTTCGTCTTCGGGAGTACCACCGGGGAGCTGTTTTTT. Translated, it gives CASSFVFGSTTGELFF.

This clonotype was observed a handful of times. The chain combines TRBV28 with TRBJ2-7, with 10 bases aligning to TRBD2. The length of the CDR3 is 16 residues. CDR1 is MDHEN and CDR2 is SYDVKM in the germline V gene. Germline trimming cut 4 bases from V and 0 bases from J; bases unmatched to any gene: 6. CDR3 amino acids: CASSSTSGTPSYEQYF. CDR3 DNA sequence: TGTGCCAGCAGTTCTACTAGCGGGACCCCCTCCTACGAGCAGTACTTC.

The rearrangement links TRBV6-5 to TRBJ1-4; D possibly corresponds to TRBD1 (6 bases). Trimming took 6 bases from V and 7 from J, leaving 15 bases between them. CDR3 size: 14 residues. CDR1 is MNHEY, CDR2 SVGAGI, per germline. The DNA for the CDR3 is TGTGCCAGCAGCCTAGCCAGGGACATTGAAAAACTGTTTTTT. Protein sequence: CASSLARDIEKLFF.

This clonotype appeared a few times. The chain carries TRBV6-5 and TRBJ2-7; 12 bases map to TRBD2. Germline values: CDR1 MNHEY, CDR2 SVGAGI. CDR3 size: 18 residues. V gave up 0 bases and J gave up 5 bases; unmatched junction bases: 11. The CDR3 here is CASSYSRTLAGGRNEQYF. The CDR3 DNA is TGTGCCAGCAGTTACTCGCGGACCCTAGCGGGAGGGCGCAACGAGCAGTACTTC.

This chain joins TRBV4-3 and TRBJ2-3; 7 positions match TRBD2. The CDR3 contains 16 residues. Germline values: CDR1 LGHNA, CDR2 YSLEER. With V trimmed by 3 bases and J by 0 bases, 6 bases remained unmatched. The CDR3 DNA follows: TGCGCCAGCAGCCATACTAGCGTTTCTAGCACAGATACGCAGTATTTT. Its translation: CASSHTSVSSTDTQYF.

This clonotype was seen at least ten times. The chain employs TRBV24-1 and TRBJ2-2; unclear D gene. The CDR3 contains 12 residues. Germline V gives CDR1 KGHDR, CDR2 SFDVKD. The germline V and J ends were trimmed by 4 bases and 8 bases, with 7 bases remaining between them. The CDR3 DNA reads TGTGCCACCAGTGACCCAGTTGGGGAGCTGTTTTTT. It specifies CATSDPVGELFF.

With respect to this clonotype: A read error may produce the germline difference seen at one junction end. The V and J genes are TRBV28 and TRBJ2-3; a weak D match, TRBD1 (6 bases). Germline CDR1 MDHEN, CDR2 SYDVKM. The CDR3 is made up of 14 amino acids. As DNA, the CDR3 is TGTACCAGCCTCAGGGGTTTTGGCACAGATACGCAGTATTTT. As protein: CTSLRGFGTDTQYF.

This clonotype was seen many times. The V and J genes are TRBV27 and TRBJ1-5; 10 bases fit TRBD1. V gave up 2 bases and J gave up 3 bases; unmatched junction bases: 1. This CDR3 contains 15 residues. Per germline, CDR1 MNHEY and CDR2 SMNVEV (reference sequence). In DNA form, the CDR3 reads TGTGCCAGCAGTTTAGGGACAGGGGCCAATCAGCCCCAGCATTTT. It translates to CASSLGTGANQPQHF.

The V gene is TRBV11-2, the J gene TRBJ2-7; 11 bases agree with TRBD2. With V trimmed by 4 bases and J by 0 bases, 2 bases remained unmatched. Germline CDR1 is SGHAT and CDR2 is FQNNGV. There are 15 residues in the CDR3. CDR3 region: CASSSGTSGSYEQYV. The CDR3 DNA reads TGTGCCAGCAGCTCCGGGACTAGCGGCTCCTACGAGCAGTACGTC.

This chain links TRBV12-3 or TRBV12-4 with TRBJ2-1, with 10 bases lining up with TRBD2. With V trimmed by 5 bases and J by 13 bases, 8 bases remained unmatched. The CDR3 is 13 amino acids. The CDR3 sequence is CASSPPSSGSQFF. CDR3 DNA: TGTGCCAGCAGTCCTCCCTCTAGCGGGAGCCAGTTCTTC.

This clonotype was observed a handful of times. This sequence joins TRBV6-5 and TRBJ2-5; no clear D gene. CDR3 length equals 12 residues. V lost 2 bases, J lost 6 bases, and 7 bases lay in between. Germline V CDR1 and CDR2: MNHEY, SVGAGI. The CDR3 is CASSYDGKTQYF. CDR3 bases: TGTGCCAGCAGTTACGATGGGAAGACCCAGTACTTC.

V gene TRBV6-2 or TRBV6-3 combines with J gene TRBJ2-5; 7 bases are a match to TRBD1. This CDR3 region has 16 residues. The germline CDR1 and CDR2 sequences are MNHEY and SVGEGT. The V and J ends lost 2 bases and 2 bases, in that order; junction bases with no gene match: 8. CDR3 region: CASSYVPGTVQETQYF. Here the CDR3 DNA reads TGTGCCAGCAGTTACGTCCCCGGGACAGTTCAAGAGACCCAGTACTTC.

The chain combines TRBV20-1 with TRBJ1-1; no definite D call. Germline assignment: CDR1 DFQATT and CDR2 SNEGSKA (reference sequence). Trimming removed 4 bases from V and 1 base from J, with 16 bases in between. The CDR3 is made up of 15 amino acids. The chain's CDR3 is CSAMVVHRQNTEAFF. The CDR3, as DNA: TGCAGTGCTATGGTAGTGCACAGACAGAACACTGAAGCTTTCTTT.

This clonotype was counted a few times. This chain uses TRBV30 with TRBJ2-7; 7 bases line up with TRBD1. The length of the CDR3 is 14 residues. Germline-derived CDR1 and CDR2 are GTSNPN and SVGIG (reference sequence). J was trimmed by 2 bases and V by 2 bases; bases with no gene match: 6. The CDR3 DNA reads TGTGCCTGGAGTCGGGACAGCCTAACCTACGAGCAGTACTTC. Amino acid sequence: CAWSRDSLTYEQYF.

The V call is TRBV18, the J call TRBJ2-1; 9 bases are shared with TRBD2. The V and J ends lost 3 bases and 2 bases, in that order; junction bases with no gene match: 11. Germline V gives CDR1 KGHSH, CDR2 LQKENI. This CDR3 is built from 18 residues. CDR3 in DNA: TGTGCCAGCTCACCTGGCGCGGGAGGGCCTTATCCCTACAATGAGCAGTTCTTC. Its protein is CASSPGAGGPYPYNEQFF.

This clonotype was detected only a few times. The chain links TRBV28 to TRBJ2-3; possible D gene TRBD1, 5 bases. The CDR3 consists of 12 residues. The V and J ends lost 7 bases and 14 bases respectively, with 19 bases between them. Germline loops: CDR1 MDHEN, CDR2 SYDVKM. The DNA for the CDR3 is TGTGCCAGCACCACGAATCCAGGACATAGGTATTTT. This encodes CASTTNPGHRYF.

A few counts support this clonotype. The genes are TRBV12-3 or TRBV12-4 and TRBJ2-1; D may be TRBD2 (5 bases). This CDR3 spans 15 amino acids. Deletions cut 4 bases from V and 0 bases from J, with 10 bases between. CDR3 coding DNA: TGTGCCAGCAGTTCCCGGGATTTCTCCTACAATGAGCAGTTCTTC. It is translated as CASSSRDFSYNEQFF.

The genes are TRBV29-1 and TRBJ2-3; D not certain. CDR1 is SQVTM and CDR2 is ANQGSEA in the germline V gene. The CDR3 length is 13 residues. The germline V and J ends were trimmed by 1 base and 5 bases, with 10 bases remaining between them. The CDR3 loop reads CSVEVTPRDTQYF. CDR3 in DNA: TGCAGCGTTGAAGTTACCCCTCGAGATACGCAGTATTTT.

The genes are TRBV14 and TRBJ1-6; D gene unclear. CDR1 and CDR2 from the germline V gene are SGHDN and FVKESK. Trimming removed 4 bases from V and 4 bases from J, with 5 bases in between. There are 13 residues in the CDR3. CDR3 protein: CASSRSYNSPLHF. The CDR3 DNA sequence: TGTGCCAGCAGCCGAAGTTATAATTCACCCCTCCACTTT.

There are a few counts of this clonotype. This chain joins TRBV27 and TRBJ2-1, with D perhaps matching TRBD2 (5 bases). Trimming took 1 base from V and 0 from J, leaving 13 bases between them. The V gene's germline CDR1 is MNHEY and CDR2 SMNVEV (reference sequence). The CDR3 is 17 amino acids. The CDR3: CASSLLGRASSYNEQFF. CDR3 nucleotides: TGTGCCAGCAGTTTATTAGGGCGGGCGAGCTCCTACAATGAGCAGTTCTTC.

V gene TRBV28 combines with J gene TRBJ1-5; weak D call: TRBD1 (5 bases). The germline V gene has CDR1 MDHEN and CDR2 SYDVKM. Trimming removed 5 bases at V and 2 bases at J, with 7 bases between. The CDR3 has 13 amino acids. CDR3: CASSGAGNQPQHF. The CDR3 DNA follows: TGTGCCAGCAGTGGGGCTGGCAATCAGCCCCAGCATTTT. Filled out from reference TRBV28 and TRBJ1-5, the complete variable domain reads DVKVTQSSRYLVKRTGEKVFLECVQDMDHENMFWYRQDPGLGLRLIYFSYDVKMKEKGDIPEGYSVSREKKERFSLILESASTNQTSMYLCASSGAGNQPQHFGDGTRLSIL.

The chain uses TRBV7-2 and TRBJ2-1; 14 bases align to TRBD2. J was trimmed by 7 bases and V by 4 bases; bases with no gene match: 9. Germline V gene data show CDR1 as SGHTA and CDR2 as FQGNSA. The CDR3 sequence is 17 residues long. CDR3 amino acids: CASSSPGLAGAFNEQFF. The DNA for the CDR3 is TGTGCCAGCAGCTCTCCGGGACTAGCGGGAGCTTTTAATGAGCAGTTCTTC.

This clonotype was detected only a few times. V usage is TRBV20-1 and J usage is TRBJ2-3; D is unclear. Deletions cut 1 base from V and 3 bases from J, with 5 bases between. CDR1 is DFQATT and CDR2 is SNEGSKA in the germline V gene (reference sequence). This CDR3 has 12 residues. The CDR3 loop is CSARVTTDTQYF. For the CDR3, the DNA is TGCAGTGCTAGAGTTACTACAGATACGCAGTATTTT.